The source of this TCR beta chain is a study of beta chain features in type 1 diabetes. Overall study results and limits: Sequencing the cDNA could make cells with high TCR expression show up more than they should. Among patients with Type 1 diabetes, TCRB CDR3s were moderately but significantly shorter in every one of the four CD4+ subsets.

Every bit of the isolated RNA underwent reverse transcription, so sequencing read expressed TCRB transcripts. Clones were read by immunoSEQ multiplex PCR, and TCRdb kept only the in-frame ones, dropping some. The data show around 260,000 clones, about 23% seen once. The sample holds a few counts of this clone. Its antigen is currently unknown. The clonotype comes from a woman in her 30s with type 1 diabetes. Sequenced material: naive CD4+ T cells from blood.

Here the CDR3 reads CASSLASSRMETQYF. For the CDR3, the DNA is TGTGCCAGCAGCTTAGCGTCTAGCAGGATGGAGACCCAGTACTTC. This chain links TRBV7-2 with TRBJ2-5; weak D call: TRBD2 (5 bases). This CDR3 region has 15 residues. The ends were cut back, 0 bases at V and 5 bases at J, with 13 bases in the middle. Germline-derived CDR1 and CDR2 are SGHTA and FQGNSA.